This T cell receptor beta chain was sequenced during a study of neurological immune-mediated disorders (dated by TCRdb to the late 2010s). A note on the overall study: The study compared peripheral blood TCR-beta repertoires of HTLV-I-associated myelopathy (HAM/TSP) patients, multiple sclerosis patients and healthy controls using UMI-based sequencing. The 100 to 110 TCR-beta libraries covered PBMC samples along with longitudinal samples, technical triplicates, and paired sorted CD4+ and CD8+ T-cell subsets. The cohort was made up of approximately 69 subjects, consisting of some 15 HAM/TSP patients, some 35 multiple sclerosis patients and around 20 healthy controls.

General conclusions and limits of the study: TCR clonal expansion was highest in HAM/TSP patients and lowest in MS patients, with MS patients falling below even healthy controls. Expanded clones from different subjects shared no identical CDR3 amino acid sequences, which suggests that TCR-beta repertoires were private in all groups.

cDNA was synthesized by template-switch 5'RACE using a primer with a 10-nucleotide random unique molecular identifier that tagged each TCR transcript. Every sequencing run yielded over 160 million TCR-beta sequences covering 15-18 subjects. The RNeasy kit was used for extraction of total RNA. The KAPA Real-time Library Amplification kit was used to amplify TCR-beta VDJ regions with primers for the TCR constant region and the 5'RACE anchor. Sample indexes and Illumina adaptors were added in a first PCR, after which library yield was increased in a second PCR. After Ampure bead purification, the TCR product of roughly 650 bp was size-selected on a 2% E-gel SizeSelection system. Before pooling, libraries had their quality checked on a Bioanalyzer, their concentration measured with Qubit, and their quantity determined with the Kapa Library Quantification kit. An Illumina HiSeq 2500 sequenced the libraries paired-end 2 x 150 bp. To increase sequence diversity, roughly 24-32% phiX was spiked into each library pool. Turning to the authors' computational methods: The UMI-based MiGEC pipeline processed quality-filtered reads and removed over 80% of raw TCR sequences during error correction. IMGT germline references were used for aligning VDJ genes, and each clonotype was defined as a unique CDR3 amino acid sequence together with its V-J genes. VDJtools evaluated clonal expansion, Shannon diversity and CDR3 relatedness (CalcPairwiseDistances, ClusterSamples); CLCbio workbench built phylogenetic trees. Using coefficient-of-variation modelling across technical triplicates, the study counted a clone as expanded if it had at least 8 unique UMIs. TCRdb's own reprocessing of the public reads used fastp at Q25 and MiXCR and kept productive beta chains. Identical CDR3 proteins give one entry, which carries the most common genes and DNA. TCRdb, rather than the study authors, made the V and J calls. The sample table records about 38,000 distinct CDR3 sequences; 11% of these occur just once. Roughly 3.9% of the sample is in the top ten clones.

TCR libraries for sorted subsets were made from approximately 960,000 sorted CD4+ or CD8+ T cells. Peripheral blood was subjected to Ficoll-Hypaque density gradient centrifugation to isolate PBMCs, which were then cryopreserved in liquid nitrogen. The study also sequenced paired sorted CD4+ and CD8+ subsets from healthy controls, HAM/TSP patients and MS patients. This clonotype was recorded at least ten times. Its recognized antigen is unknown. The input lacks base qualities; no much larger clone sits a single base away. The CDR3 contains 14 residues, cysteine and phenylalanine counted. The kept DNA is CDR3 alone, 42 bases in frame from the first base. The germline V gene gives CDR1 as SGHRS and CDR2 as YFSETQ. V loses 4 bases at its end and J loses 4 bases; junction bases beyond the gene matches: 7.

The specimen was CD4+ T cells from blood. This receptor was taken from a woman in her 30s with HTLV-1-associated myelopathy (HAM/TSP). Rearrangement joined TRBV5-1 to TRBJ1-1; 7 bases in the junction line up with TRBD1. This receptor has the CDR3 CASSDGTVGTEAFF. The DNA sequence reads TGCGCCAGCAGCGACGGGACAGTTGGCACTGAAGCTTTCTTT.